This entry describes one T cell receptor (beta chain). The antigen is unknown. The sample comes from a study of long-term antiretroviral therapy in people with HIV. General study findings and limits: Blood, drawn from about 2003 to 2018, may reflect older ART regimens. CDR3 lengths in HIV samples spanned a narrower range than controls. Nothing was known about ART adherence, viral resistance or changes in therapy.

Investigators performed immunoSEQ version v3.0 at survey level. Measured with immunoSEQ multiplex PCR; TCRdb has only the in-frame clones, and not every one. The table has around 30,000 clones, 95% seen once. Each donor provided at least one pre-ART PBMC sample and at least two post-ART PBMC samples. The V gene end was trimmed by 4 bases and the J gene end by 5 bases; junction bases not matched to a gene: 10. The CDR3 contains 15 residues. Germline V gives CDR1 SGHTA, CDR2 FQGNSA. Sequenced material: unsorted PBMCs, taken 5.3 years after starting antiretroviral therapy. The chain links TRBV7-2 to TRBJ2-5; 7 nucleotides match TRBD2. The TCR comes from a man aged 25-45 years with HIV. CDR3 sequence: CASSYTSGGKETQYF. The DNA of the CDR3 is TGTGCCAGCAGCTATACTTCCGGGGGGAAGGAGACCCAGTACTTC.